These 10 T cell receptor beta chains originate from one sample sequenced in a study of blood T cells in healthy people across ages. Then a second PCR, running roughly 7 to 11 cycles, was carried out with a sample-barcoded 5' primer and a J-beta primer mix. TCRdb re-called the 5' RACE reads with MiXCR, one entry per CDR3 protein. There are about 1.8 million distinct CDR3 sequences in the sample; 49% occur only once, and 2.1% lies in the top ten. Sequenced input: blood. These receptor sequences come from a woman aged 40 to 50 in good health.

This clonotype was counted between two and nine times. The CDR3 coding sequence is TGTGCCAGCAGTGCGACAGATGCAACTAATGAAAAACTGTTTTTT. This sequence encodes CASSATDATNEKLFF. This rearrangement joins TRBV27 to TRBJ1-4; D might be TRBD1 (5 bases). The CDR3 is 15 residues long. The germline V gene encodes CDR1 MNHEY and CDR2 SMNVEV (reference sequence). The germline V and J ends were trimmed by 5 bases and 0 bases, with 10 bases remaining between them.

The V and J genes are TRBV4-2 and TRBJ2-1, with 9 bases identical to TRBD2. The CDR3 contains 16 residues. CDR1 LGHNA and CDR2 YNFKEQ come from the germline V gene. Unmatched junction bases numbered 6, after V lost 0 bases and J lost 6 bases. CDR3: CASSQEAGGAPNEQFF. The CDR3 DNA follows: TGTGCCAGCAGCCAAGAGGCGGGGGGGGCCCCCAATGAGCAGTTCTTC.

This chain links TRBV5-5 with TRBJ2-6; no definite D call. Germline-derived CDR1 and CDR2 are SGHKS and YYEKEE (reference sequence). Trimming cost V 0 bases and J 4 bases, with 11 bases left between them. CDR3 length equals 16 residues. As DNA, the CDR3 is TGTGCCAGCAGCTTGGCTGGGTATGGAGGGGCCAACGTCCTGACTTTC. Residues: CASSLAGYGGANVLTF.

The chain joins TRBV20-1 to TRBJ2-3; D is perhaps TRBD2 (6 bases). This CDR3 has 16 residues. Between the trimmed V and J ends, which lost 0 bases and 4 bases, there was a span of 17 bases. In germline, CDR1 is DFQATT, CDR2 SNEGSKA (reference sequence). CDR3 bases: TGCAGTGCTAGAGATCCTAGCGTGGGGTACGCAGATACGCAGTATTTT. Its translation is CSARDPSVGYADTQYF.

The sample holds a few counts of this clonotype. The chain joins TRBV20-1 to TRBJ2-5; 8 nucleotides match TRBD1. CDR1 is DFQATT, CDR2 SNEGSKA, per germline (reference sequence). The CDR3 is made up of 15 amino acids. V was pared by 5 bases and J by 6 bases, with 14 bases of the junction left unmatched. As DNA, the CDR3 is TGCAGTGCTCCCCGGACAGGGAGAGGAAAAAAGACCCAGTACTTC. Translation gives CSAPRTGRGKKTQYF.

V is TRBV12-3 or TRBV12-4 and J is TRBJ2-1; 8 bases fit TRBD2. Judging by the DNA end, TRBJ2-7 fits better; the J call may be wrong. The CDR3 spans 15 residues. The CDR3 DNA reads as TGTGCCAGCAGTTTGGCGGGGGGCCTAAACAATGAGCAGTACTTC. Protein sequence: CASSLAGGLNNEQYF.

This chain joins TRBV10-3 and TRBJ1-5, with a possible D match to TRBD1 (5 bases). Germline V lookup: CDR1 ENHRY, CDR2 SYGVKD. V lost 6 bases to trimming and J lost 5 bases, with 14 bases between them. This CDR3 is built from 14 residues. The CDR3, as DNA: TGTGCCATCAGGGAGGAACAGGATGATCAGCCCCAGCATTTT. Protein product: CAIREEQDDQPQHF.

This clonotype was observed a few times. J is TRBJ1-1 and V is TRBV6-5; 7 bases line up with TRBD1. The CDR3 sequence is 15 residues long. Looked up from germline, CDR1 is MNHEY and CDR2 is SVGAGI. Trimming took 2 bases from V and 1 from J; bases not matched to a gene: 4. The CDR3 reads CASSYQGQANTEAFF. CDR3 nucleotides: TGTGCCAGCAGTTACCAAGGACAGGCGAACACTGAAGCTTTCTTT.

This clonotype has only a few counts. The chain couples TRBV29-1 to TRBJ2-3; no clear D. The CDR3 spans 15 residues. Germline V gives CDR1 SQVTM, CDR2 ANQGSEA. The V gene lost 3 bases and the J gene lost 1 base, with 14 bases spanning the gap. The chain's CDR3 is CSVDPRRSGTDTQYF. The CDR3 region has the DNA TGCAGCGTTGACCCAAGAAGGTCTGGCACAGATACGCAGTATTTT.

This clonotype was seen just once. This chain joins TRBV12-3 or TRBV12-4 and TRBJ1-6; D is unclear. CDR3 length: 13 amino acids. The ends were cut back, 1 base at V and 9 bases at J, with 7 bases in the middle. The CDR3 sequence is CASSLGLASPLHF. DNA for the CDR3: TGTGCCAGCAGTTTAGGGCTGGCTTCACCCCTCCACTTT.